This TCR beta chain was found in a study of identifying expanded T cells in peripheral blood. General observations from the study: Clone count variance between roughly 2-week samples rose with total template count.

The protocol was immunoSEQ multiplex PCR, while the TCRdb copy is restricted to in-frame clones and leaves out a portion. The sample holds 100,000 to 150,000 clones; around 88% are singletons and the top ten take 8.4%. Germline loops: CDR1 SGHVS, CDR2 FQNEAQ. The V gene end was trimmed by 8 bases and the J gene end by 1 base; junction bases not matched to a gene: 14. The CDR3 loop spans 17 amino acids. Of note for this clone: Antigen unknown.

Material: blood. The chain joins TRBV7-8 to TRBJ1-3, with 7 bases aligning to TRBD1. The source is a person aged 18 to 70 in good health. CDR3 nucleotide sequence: TGTGCCAGCTCCCCCGTGAGGGGGCCGCGGTCTGGAAACACCATATATTTT. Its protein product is CASSPVRGPRSGNTIYF.